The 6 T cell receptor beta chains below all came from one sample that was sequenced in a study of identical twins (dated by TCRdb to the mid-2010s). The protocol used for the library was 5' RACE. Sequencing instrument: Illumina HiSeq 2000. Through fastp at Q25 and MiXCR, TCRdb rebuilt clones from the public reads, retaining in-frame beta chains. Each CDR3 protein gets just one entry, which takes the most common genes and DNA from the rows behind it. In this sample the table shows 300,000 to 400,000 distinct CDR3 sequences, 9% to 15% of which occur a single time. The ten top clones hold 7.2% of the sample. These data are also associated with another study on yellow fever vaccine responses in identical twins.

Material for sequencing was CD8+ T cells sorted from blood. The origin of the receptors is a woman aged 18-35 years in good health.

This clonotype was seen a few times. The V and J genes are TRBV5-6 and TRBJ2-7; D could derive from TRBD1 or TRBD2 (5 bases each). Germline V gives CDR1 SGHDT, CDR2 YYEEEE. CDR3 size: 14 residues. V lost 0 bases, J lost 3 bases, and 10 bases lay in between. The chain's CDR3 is CASSLAREIYEQYV. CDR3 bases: TGTGCCAGCAGCTTGGCCAGGGAGATCTACGAGCAGTACGTC.

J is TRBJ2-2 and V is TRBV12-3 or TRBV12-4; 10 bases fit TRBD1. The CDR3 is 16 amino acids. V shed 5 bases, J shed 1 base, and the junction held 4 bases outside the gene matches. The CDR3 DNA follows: TGTGCCAGCAGTCCCCGGACAGGGGGGAACACCGGGGAGCTGTTTTTT. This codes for CASSPRTGGNTGELFF.

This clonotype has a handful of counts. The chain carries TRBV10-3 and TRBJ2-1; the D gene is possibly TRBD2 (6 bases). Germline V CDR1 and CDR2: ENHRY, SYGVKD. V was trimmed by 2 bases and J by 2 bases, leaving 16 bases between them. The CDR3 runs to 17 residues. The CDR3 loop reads CAISEKAAGTTYNEQFF. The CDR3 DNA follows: TGTGCCATCAGTGAGAAGGCGGCGGGAACAACCTACAATGAGCAGTTCTTC.

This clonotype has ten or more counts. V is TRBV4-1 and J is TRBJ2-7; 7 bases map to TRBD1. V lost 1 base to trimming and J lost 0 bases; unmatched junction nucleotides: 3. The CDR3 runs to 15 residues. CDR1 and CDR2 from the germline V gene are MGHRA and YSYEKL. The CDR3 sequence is CASSQVAGGSYEQYV. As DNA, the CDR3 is TGCGCCAGCAGCCAAGTGGCAGGGGGCTCCTACGAGCAGTACGTC.

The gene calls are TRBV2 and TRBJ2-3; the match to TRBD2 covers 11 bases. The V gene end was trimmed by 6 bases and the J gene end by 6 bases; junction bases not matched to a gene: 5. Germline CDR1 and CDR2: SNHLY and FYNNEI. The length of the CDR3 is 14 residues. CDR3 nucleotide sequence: TGTGCCAGCAGAACTAGCGGGAGTTCGGATACGCAGTATTTT. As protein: CASRTSGSSDTQYF.

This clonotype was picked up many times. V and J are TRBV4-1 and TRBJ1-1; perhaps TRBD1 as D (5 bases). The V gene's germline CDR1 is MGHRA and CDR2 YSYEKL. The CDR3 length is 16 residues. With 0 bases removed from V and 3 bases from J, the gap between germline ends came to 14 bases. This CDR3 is CASSQDPQKGDTEAFF. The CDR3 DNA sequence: TGCGCCAGCAGCCAAGATCCCCAGAAAGGGGACACTGAAGCTTTCTTT.